Following are 5 T cell receptor beta chains from one sample sequenced in a study of T cells in Graves' hyperthyroidism and ophthalmopathy (dated by TCRdb to between 2017 and 2020). The protocol used for the library was multiplex PCR. The reads were generated on an Illumina HiSeq 2000. Amplification of TCR beta CDR3 regions was carried out from RNA transcripts. A first-round RT-PCR of the TCR CDR3 used the HTBI primer set with the Qiagen OneStep RT-PCR kit. TCRdb reprocessing: public reads trimmed at Q25 with fastp, clones called with MiXCR, in-frame beta chains kept. Entries are consolidated by CDR3 protein sequence, retaining the most common genes and DNA. In this sample the table shows about half a million distinct CDR3 sequences, just under 20% of which occur a single time. In total, the top ten clones hold around 50% of the sample. The sequenced sample was blood. The receptor set was obtained from a man aged 35 to 55 with Graves' ophthalmopathy.

This clonotype was found a few times. The chain carries TRBV20-1 and TRBJ2-1; TRBD2 matches 9 bases. The length of the CDR3 is 16 residues. With 4 bases clipped from V and 4 bases from J, the junction kept 11 bases outside the gene matches. In germline, CDR1 is DFQATT, CDR2 SNEGSKA (reference sequence). The CDR3 here is CSATRLAEGLYNEQFF. The CDR3 DNA is TGCAGTGCTACCAGACTAGCGGAGGGGCTTTACAATGAGCAGTTCTTC.

A remark on this clonotype: One end of the junction does not line up with germline, which may come from a read error. The V gene is TRBV5-1, the J gene TRBJ2-2; D is uncertain. This CDR3 has 14 residues. Germline V lookup: CDR1 SGHRS, CDR2 YFSETQ. The CDR3 coding sequence is TGCGCCCGCAGCCTCGACTTGAACACCGGGGAGCTGTTTTTT. Translation: CARSLDLNTGELFF. Full variable domain (rest looked up from reference TRBV5-1 and TRBJ2-2): KAGVTQTPRYLIKTRGQQVTLSCSPISGHRSVSWYQQTPGQGLQFLFEYFSETQRNKGNFPGRFSGRQFSNSRSEMNVSTLELGDSALYLCARSLDLNTGELFFGEGSRLTVL.

V and J are TRBV20-1 and TRBJ1-6; maybe TRBD1 (6 bases). Trimming pared 6 bases from V and 3 bases from J, leaving 24 bases between. The CDR3 consists of 18 residues. Germline V gene lookup returns CDR1 DFQATT and CDR2 SNEGSKA (reference sequence). The CDR3 DNA sequence: TGCAGTGCCAAACTTCGGACAGCCTCGGTGATCTATAATTCACCCCTCCACTTT. Its translation: CSAKLRTASVIYNSPLHF.

This clonotype was counted a single time. The CDR3 here is CASSTPKTGGADTQYF. The CDR3 DNA is TGTGCCAGCAGCACGCCCAAGACAGGAGGGGCAGATACGCAGTATTTT. This chain joins TRBV7-8 and TRBJ2-3; the D call may be TRBD1 or TRBD2 (6 bases each). The germline V gene has CDR1 SGHVS and CDR2 FQNEAQ. The V and J ends lost 5 bases and 4 bases respectively, with 19 bases between them. CDR3 length: 16 residues. The whole variable domain, remainder taken from reference TRBV7-8 and TRBJ2-3, is GAGVSQSPRYKVAKRGQDVALRCDPISGHVSLFWYQQALGQGPEFLTYFQNEAQLDKSGLPSDRFFAERPEGSVSTLKIQRTQQEDSAVYLCASSTPKTGGADTQYFGPGTRLTVL.

This chain links TRBV11-2 with TRBJ2-7; the match to TRBD2 covers 12 bases. J gave up 3 bases and V 7 bases, and 4 bases lay outside the gene matches. The CDR3 covers 14 residues. The germline V gene has CDR1 SGHAT and CDR2 FQNNGV. CDR3 residues: CASNLGLAGYEQYF. CDR3 bases: TGTGCCAGCAACTTGGGACTAGCGGGCTACGAGCAGTACTTC.